The rows below give T cell receptor beta chains drawn from one sample of a study of metastatic and nonmetastatic thyroid tumors. TCRdb re-processed the PCR reads through MiXCR. The table shows 30,000 to 45,000 clones, with about a fifth occurring only once. Sequenced material: blood. These receptors came from a female donor with papillary thyroid cancer or a benign thyroid nodule (not recorded which). Some clones in this sample may be carry-over from other donors' samples. CDR3s include the opening cysteine and the closing phenylalanine or tryptophan. D genes are given only for firm matches. Size is omitted from some rows. Given values are once, few, many or a class for expanded clones.

D gene	clone size	J gene	V gene	CDR3 DNA	CDR3 protein
TRBD2	many	TRBJ2-1	TRBV28	TGTGCCAGCACCTCGGGACTAGCGGACAATGAGCAGTTCTTC	CASTSGLADNEQFF
TRBD2	medium-sized	TRBJ2-7	TRBV6-1	TGTGCCAGCAGTGAAGGGGGCGGGAGCTCCTACGAGCAGTACTTC	CASSEGGGSSYEQYF
.	.	TRBJ2-5	TRBV5-6	TGTGCCAGTATACTCCTTAGGGAGAAGGAGACCCAGTACTTC	CASILLREKETQYF
TRBD2	many	TRBJ2-5	TRBV2	TGTGCCAGCAGTGAAACGGGGGGATGGGAGACCCAGTACTTC	CASSETGGWETQYF
.	.	TRBJ2-5	TRBV29-1	TGCAGTGGTCTCGGTGAGGGGACGAGGGAGACCCAGTACTTC	CSGLGEGTRETQYF
.	few	TRBJ1-5	TRBV12-3/TRBV12-4	TGTGCCAGCAGCCCTGAGGGCAGGGTCGGGGATCAGCCCCAGCATTTT	CASSPEGRVGDQPQHF
.	.	TRBJ1-2	TRBV20-1	TGCAGTGCTAGAGAAGGACCCCGATATGGCTACACCTTC	CSAREGPRYGYTF
.	once	TRBJ1-6	TRBV9	TGTGCCAGCAGCGTAGGGACGGTTGGTAGTTCACCCCTCCACTTT	CASSVGTVGSSPLHF
TRBD2	.	TRBJ2-7	TRBV20-1	TGCAGTGCTAGAGATCGGGTTAGCGGGAGGAACCTTTACGAGCAGTACTTC	CSARDRVSGRNLYEQYF
TRBD2	.	TRBJ2-1	TRBV9	TGTGCCAGCAGCGGCCTAGCGGGAGGACTTGACAATGAGCAGTTCTTC	CASSGLAGGLDNEQFF
TRBD1	few	TRBJ1-5	TRBV6-1	TGTGCCAGCAGTCTAAACAGGGGTCATCCCCATCATTTT	CASSLNRGHPHHF
.	.	TRBJ1-2	TRBV6-2/TRBV6-3	TGTGCCAGCAGCAGCCGGGCCCACCTGCGGGGCTACACCTTC	CASSSRAHLRGYTF
.	.	TRBJ1-2	TRBV7-2	TGTGCCAGCAGCCCTTATCAAGACAGCCATGGCTACACCTTC	CASSPYQDSHGYTF
TRBD1	.	TRBJ1-1	TRBV6-1	TGTGCCAGCAGTGACCTAGGGACAGAGAACACTGAAGCTTTCTTT	CASSDLGTENTEAFF
.	many	TRBJ1-5	TRBV28	TGTGCCAGCAGTTCTACAGGGTGGGAGCAGCCCCAGCATTTT	CASSSTGWEQPQHF
TRBD1	.	TRBJ1-6	TRBV7-3	TGTGCCAGCAGTGAGAACCGACAGGGTTCACTCCACTTT	CASSENRQGSLHF
.	.	TRBJ1-2	TRBV19	TGCGCCAGTAGTTCGGGGGTTAGCCGGGGGATGGAGGGCTACACCTTC	CASSSGVSRGMEGYTF
TRBD2	.	TRBJ2-2	TRBV6-1	TGTGCCAGCAGTGAACTAGCGGGGGGGCCCGGCACCGGGGAGCTGTTTTTT	CASSELAGGPGTGELFF
.	.	TRBJ1-2	TRBV30	TGTGCCTGGAAACAGGGCCTAGCTAACTATGGCTACACCTTC	CAWKQGLANYGYTF
TRBD1	many	TRBJ1-2	TRBV20-1	TGCAGTGCAGGGACAGGGCTGAACTATGGCTACACCTTC	CSAGTGLNYGYTF
.	few	TRBJ2-3	TRBV10-3	TGTGCCATCAGCCGAGGAATAGCGGCTATCACAGATACGCAGTATTTT	CAISRGIAAITDTQYF
TRBD2	many	TRBJ2-1	TRBV3-1	TGTGCCAGCAGCCCCACGGGGGGGAGGGCCTCCAATGAGCAGTTCTTC	CASSPTGGRASNEQFF
TRBD2	many	TRBJ2-7	TRBV20-1	TGCAGTGCTGGGCTAGCGGAATCCTACGAGCAGTACTTC	CSAGLAESYEQYF
.	many	TRBJ1-2	TRBV2	TGTGCCAGCAGTCGGCCGAGGGGTGGCTACACCTTC	CASSRPRGGYTF
TRBD1	.	TRBJ1-2	TRBV20-1	TGCAGTGCTATAACCGGGACAGGGGGAGAGTATGGCTACACCTTC	CSAITGTGGEYGYTF
.	medium-sized	TRBJ2-7	TRBV12-3/TRBV12-4	TGTGCCAGCAGTTCTAGGACAGTAGGGAGCTCCTACGAGCAGTACTTC	CASSSRTVGSSYEQYF
TRBD1	many	TRBJ2-5	TRBV11-3	TGTGCCAGCAGCCCCCGGGACAGGGAGGAGACCCAGTACTTC	CASSPRDREETQYF
TRBD2	many	TRBJ2-1	TRBV24-1	TGTGCCACCAGTGACCCTACTAGCGGGACGTACAATGAGCAGTTCTTC	CATSDPTSGTYNEQFF
.	many	TRBJ2-1	TRBV29-1	TGCAGCGTTGAAGGCCTATCCGGGGCGGGTGAGCAGTTCTTC	CSVEGLSGAGEQFF
.	many	TRBJ1-2	TRBV10-1	TGCGCCAGCAGTGAGGACAGATTCTATGGCTACACCTTC	CASSEDRFYGYTF
.	few	TRBJ2-3	TRBV11-2	TGTGCCAGCAACACACGAATCACAGATACTCAGTATTTT	CASNTRITDTQYF
TRBD1	many	TRBJ2-7	TRBV19	TGTGCCAGTAGTCCAAGGACAGGGGGCTACGAGCAGTACTTC	CASSPRTGGYEQYF
TRBD2	many	TRBJ2-2	TRBV5-1	TGCGCCAGCAGCTTGTATTCGGGTAGACTAGCCGGGACCGGGGAGCTGTTTTTT	CASSLYSGRLAGTGELFF
TRBD1	.	TRBJ2-1	TRBV6-6	TGTGCCAGCAGTTACTCTTCAGGGGGCATCAATGAGCAGTTCTTC	CASSYSSGGINEQFF
.	.	TRBJ2-3	TRBV27	TGTGTCAGCAGTTTATCCGGGATAGGAGATACTCAGTATTTT	CVSSLSGIGDTQYF
.	medium-sized	TRBJ2-1	TRBV28	TGTGCCAGCAGTTTGTACATATTGCCTGAGCAGTTCTTC	CASSLYILPEQFF
.	many	TRBJ1-5	TRBV11-2	TGTGCCAGCAGCTTAGGGTCGGGGACCAATCAGCCCCAGCATTTT	CASSLGSGTNQPQHF
.	many	TRBJ2-5	TRBV12-3/TRBV12-4	TGTGCCAGCAGTTTCAGGGGTTGGCAAGAGACCCAGTACTTC	CASSFRGWQETQYF
.	few	TRBJ1-2	TRBV6-1	TGTGCCAGCGGCCCCGCGGCACAGCAGTGCTACACCTTC	CASGPAAQQCYTF
TRBD1	.	TRBJ2-1	TRBV7-8	TGTGCCAGCAGCTTAGCGGGGCCCGGGACAGGGCGGTTCTTC	CASSLAGPGTGRFF
.	few	TRBJ2-7	TRBV20-1	TGCAGTGCTCGGAGAGGGGCCAGCGAGCAGTACTTC	CSARRGASEQYF
.	many	TRBJ2-5	TRBV9	TGTGCCAGCAGCGTAGAGTACGGGAGAAGGGAGACCCAGTACTTC	CASSVEYGRRETQYF
TRBD1	many	TRBJ1-4	TRBV11-1	TGTGCCAGCAGCCGGGACAGGGGTGAAAAACTGTTTTTT	CASSRDRGEKLFF
TRBD1	.	TRBJ2-2	TRBV5-5	TGTGCCAGCAGCCCATACAGGGGTGAGAACACCTGGGAGCTGTTTTTT	CASSPYRGENTWELFF
TRBD2	many	TRBJ2-3	TRBV9	TGTGCCAGCAGCAAGAGGACTAGCGGCCTCACAGATACGCAGTATTTT	CASSKRTSGLTDTQYF
.	many	TRBJ2-3	TRBV12-3/TRBV12-4	TGTGCCAGCAGTCCCCCAACTAGCTTGGGCACGCAGTATTTT	CASSPPTSLGTQYF
.	many	TRBJ1-2	TRBV2	TGTGCCAGCAAACCTCAGGGGTTGGGGACCTATGGCTACACCTTC	CASKPQGLGTYGYTF
TRBD2	.	TRBJ2-2	TRBV9	TGTGCCAGCAGCGTAGGACTAGCTACCGGGGAGCTGTTTTTT	CASSVGLATGELFF
.	few	TRBJ1-2	TRBV6-1	TGTGCCAGCAGTCTAGATGGGGACGGGCAAGAGAGCGGCTACACCTTC	CASSLDGDGQESGYTF
.	.	TRBJ1-1	TRBV5-1	TGCGCCACACGGATCCAGGACTCGAACACTGAAGCTTTCTTT	CATRIQDSNTEAFF
TRBD1	many	TRBJ2-1	TRBV28	TGTGCCAGCAGTAACTCAGGGGGCTTCTACAATGAGCAGTTCTTC	CASSNSGGFYNEQFF
.	many	TRBJ2-7	TRBV9	TGTGCCAGCAGCGTAGCTCCAGGGGAGTACGAGCAGTACTTC	CASSVAPGEYEQYF
.	.	TRBJ1-1	TRBV28	TGTGCCAGCAGTGCCCAGTGGCGGGTAAACACTGAAGCTTTCTTT	CASSAQWRVNTEAFF
.	many	TRBJ2-5	TRBV3-1	TGTGCCAGCACAAGAGATATTCAAGAGACCCAGTACTTC	CASTRDIQETQYF
.	many	TRBJ1-2	TRBV20-1	TGCAGTGCTAGAGATTCGGGAGGACCCTATGGCTACACCTTC	CSARDSGGPYGYTF
TRBD2	.	TRBJ2-7	TRBV2	TGTGCCAGCAGTGAAGCTCTTCGGCGGGGGGCCTACGGGCAGTACTTC	CASSEALRRGAYGQYF
.	.	TRBJ1-6	TRBV20-1	TGCGGTGCTAGAGACCCCGGTGGCGCGGGTAATTCACCCCTCCACTTT	CGARDPGGAGNSPLHF
.	.	TRBJ2-7	TRBV5-6	TGTGCCAGCAGCTTGGGGGACAATGAGGGGCAATACTTC	CASSLGDNEGQYF
TRBD1	.	TRBJ1-5	TRBV6-1	TGTGCCAGCAATCCCTGTACAGGGGGCAGTCAGCCCCAGCATTTT	CASNPCTGGSQPQHF